The rows below give T cell receptor beta chains drawn from one sample of a study of blood T cells in healthy people across ages. MiXCR, run by TCRdb on the 5' RACE reads, gives a single entry per CDR3 protein. The repertoire includes about 690,000 distinct CDR3 sequences, 40% to 45% of them detected once, and around 30% sits in the top ten. Specimen: blood. These receptors originate from a man older than 75 in good health. Each CDR3 is given with its conserved first and last residue. The D gene is left open where the match is weak. Size is omitted from some rows. Given values are once, few, many or a class for expanded clones.

clone_size	d_call	v_call	j_call	cdr3_nt	cdr3_aa
many	TRBD2	TRBV7-2	TRBJ2-5	TGTGCCAGCAGCTTAGGCTACGGCGGGAGGGCCGGTGAGCAGTACTTC	CASSLGYGGRAGEQYF
.	TRBD1	TRBV2	TRBJ1-5	TGTGCCAGCAGTGACCAGGGGGCGGGTATAAGCAATCAGCCCCAGCATTTT	CASSDQGAGISNQPQHF
.	.	TRBV5-1	TRBJ2-2	TGCGCCAGCAGCCCGGGGGGCGATGGCACCGGGGAGCTGTTTTTT	CASSPGGDGTGELFF
once	TRBD2	TRBV2	TRBJ2-3	TGTGCCAGCAGTGAACCGGCTAGCGGGGGGACAACTCTCACAGATACGCAGTATTTT	CASSEPASGGTTLTDTQYF
.	.	TRBV28	TRBJ2-5	TGTGCCAGCAGTTCCCGTCAAGTGCAAGAGACCCAGTACTTC	CASSSRQVQETQYF
few	.	TRBV6-1	TRBJ1-1	TGTGCCAGCATTAACAGGGCTCTGAACACTGAAGCTTTCTTT	CASINRALNTEAFF
many	.	TRBV29-1	TRBJ2-5	TGCAGCGTAGCAAGCGAGACCCAGTACTTC	CSVASETQYF
.	TRBD2	TRBV12-3/TRBV12-4	TRBJ2-3	TGTGCCAGCAGTTTAGGTCACCTAGCGGGACCAGATACGCAGTATTTT	CASSLGHLAGPDTQYF
.	.	TRBV7-3	TRBJ1-6	TGTGCCAGCAGCTTAACGGTCGGGGCGCAGTCACCCCTCCACTTT	CASSLTVGAQSPLHF
.	.	TRBV6-1	TRBJ2-6	TGTGCCAGCAGTGAACTTAGCCCGGGACTCCAAACTCCTGGGGCCAACGTCCTGACTTTC	CASSELSPGLQTPGANVLTF
many	.	TRBV29-1	TRBJ2-6	TGCAGCGTTGAAAGGCAGGGGACCAACGTCCTGACTTTC	CSVERQGTNVLTF
.	.	TRBV25-1	TRBJ2-1	TGTGCCAGCAGTCCCCTTGACAGAATCTACAATGAGCAGTTCTTC	CASSPLDRIYNEQFF
many	TRBD1	TRBV6-2/TRBV6-3	TRBJ2-3	TGTGCCAGCACCCTGACAGGGGGTGCAGATACGCAGTATTTT	CASTLTGGADTQYF
few	TRBD2	TRBV20-1	TRBJ2-7	TGCAGTGCCCGGAGGCGTCTAGCGGGATCGACTTACGAGCAGTACTTC	CSARRRLAGSTYEQYF